The rows below give T cell receptor beta chains drawn from one sample of a study of blood T cell repertoires in COVID-19. The data were produced by immunoSEQ multiplex PCR, yet TCRdb's version contains in-frame clones alone and is incomplete. The top ten clones hold just over 9% of a sample with about 130,000 clones, around 83% of them seen once. Sequencing input: PBMCs or T cells enriched from blood (not recorded which). The receptor set was obtained from a man aged 45-65 years who had recovered from COVID-19. The CDR3 runs from the conserved cysteine through the conserved F or W. A D gene is named only where the DNA matches it firmly. Size tells how often a clone was seen (once, few, many) or the class of an expanded clone, and some rows leave it out.

j_gene	abundance	d_gene	v_gene	CDR3aa	CDR3nt
TRBJ2-2	-	-	TRBV5-1	CASIRDMSNTGELFF	TGCGCCAGCATCCGGGACATGTCGAACACCGGGGAGCTGTTTTTT
TRBJ2-5	-	TRBD2	TRBV7-9	CASSPGGRETQYF	TGTGCCAGCAGCCCGGGGGGGCGGGAGACCCAGTACTTC
TRBJ1-6	-	TRBD1	TRBV3-1/TRBV3-2	CASSPTGVSSSPLHF	TGTGCCAGCAGCCCGACAGGGGTTAGTAGTTCACCCCTCCACTTT
TRBJ2-1	-	-	TRBV7-9	CASSLSKTREDNEQFF	TGTGCCAGCAGCTTAAGTAAGACTAGGGAAGACAATGAGCAGTTCTTC
TRBJ1-6	few	TRBD1	TRBV10-3	CAIKGAAATSPLHF	TGTGCCATCAAGGGGGCAGCCGCGACTTCACCCCTCCACTTT
TRBJ2-1	-	-	TRBV19	CASSTLTYNEQFF	TGTGCCAGTAGTACCCTAACCTACAATGAGCAGTTCTTC
TRBJ1-1	-	-	TRBV28	CASSFRRGNTEAFF	TGTGCCAGCAGTTTTAGAAGGGGAAACACTGAAGCTTTCTTT
TRBJ2-1	-	TRBD2	TRBV28	CASSNRGLAEYNEQFF	TGTGCCAGCAGTAACCGAGGACTAGCTGAGTACAATGAGCAGTTCTTC
TRBJ2-7	-	TRBD2	TRBV2	CASSVSGGYEQYF	TGTGCCAGCAGTGTTAGCGGGGGCTACGAGCAGTACTTC
TRBJ2-4	-	TRBD2	TRBV4-3	CASSQDMEAGGPQNIQYF	TGCGCCAGCAGCCAAGATATGGAGGCGGGGGGGCCGCAAAACATTCAGTACTTC
TRBJ1-1	-	-	TRBV11-3	CASSFLAFF	TGTGCCAGCAGCTTTCTGGCTTTCTTT
TRBJ2-1	-	-	TRBV5-1	CASSLVSSHYNEQFF	TGCGCCAGCAGCTTGGTTAGCAGCCACTACAATGAGCAGTTCTTC
TRBJ2-5	-	-	TRBV19	CASSISASNAETQYF	TGTGCCAGTAGTATCTCCGCTAGCAACGCGGAGACCCAGTACTTC
TRBJ1-1	-	TRBD1	TRBV3-1/TRBV3-2	CASSQGDRATEAFF	TGTGCCAGCAGCCAAGGGGACAGGGCCACTGAAGCTTTCTTT
TRBJ1-5	-	-	TRBV10-3	CAIRTDTPNQPQHF	TGTGCCATCAGAACCGACACCCCAAATCAGCCCCAGCATTTT
TRBJ1-1	-	-	TRBV12-3/TRBV12-4	CASSFEVRTEAFF	TGTGCCAGCAGTTTTGAGGTCCGCACTGAAGCTTTCTTT
TRBJ1-1	-	-	TRBV7-9	CASSFRAEAFF	TGTGCCAGCAGCTTTCGCGCTGAAGCTTTCTTT
TRBJ1-4	-	-	TRBV28	CASSQKTADNEKLFF	TGTGCCAGCAGCCAAAAGACAGCAGATAATGAAAAACTGTTTTTT
TRBJ1-4	-	TRBD1	TRBV2	CASSSSGQINEKLFF	TGTGCCAGCAGTAGTTCGGGACAGATTAATGAAAAACTGTTTTTT
TRBJ1-1	-	-	TRBV18	CASSLLGDTMNTEAFF	TGTGCCAGCTCCCTCCTAGGGGACACAATGAACACTGAAGCTTTCTTT
TRBJ2-5	-	TRBD1	TRBV2	CASSEARGGQGRQYF	TGTGCCAGCAGTGAAGCGAGAGGGGGACAGGGTCGACAGTACTTC
TRBJ2-7	few	-	TRBV28	CASSRGPDEQYF	TGTGCCAGCAGTCGGGGTCCGGACGAGCAGTACTTC
TRBJ1-5	-	-	TRBV27	CASQDRFGDQPQHF	TGTGCCAGCCAGGACAGATTTGGGGATCAGCCCCAGCATTTT
TRBJ2-7	-	TRBD1	TRBV2	CASLGGRTPNSYEQYF	TGTGCCAGCCTAGGGGGCAGAACCCCCAACTCCTACGAGCAGTACTTC
TRBJ1-3	-	TRBD1	TRBV5-1	CASSPGQLSSGNTIYF	TGCGCCAGCAGCCCGGGACAGCTGAGCTCTGGAAACACCATATATTTT
TRBJ2-3	-	TRBD2	TRBV7-2	CASSLQRGGDTQYF	TGTGCCAGCAGCTTACAGCGGGGGGGAGATACGCAGTATTTT
TRBJ1-3	-	-	TRBV19	CASRQTEYSGNTIYF	TGTGCCAGTAGGCAAACTGAATACTCTGGAAACACCATATATTTT
TRBJ2-7	once	-	TRBV5-1	CASSSGYAYEQYF	TGCGCCAGCAGCTCGGGGTACGCCTACGAGCAGTACTTC
TRBJ1-5	-	TRBD1	TRBV6-2/TRBV6-3	CASSYLQGFGQPQHF	TGTGCCAGCAGTTACTTACAGGGGTTCGGACAGCCCCAGCATTTT
TRBJ1-1	-	TRBD1	TRBV30	CAFDRGNTEAFF	TGTGCCTTTGACAGGGGGAACACTGAAGCTTTCTTT
TRBJ2-3	-	-	TRBV9	CASSVATDTQYF	TGTGCCAGCAGCGTAGCGACAGATACGCAGTATTTT
TRBJ2-5	-	-	TRBV9	CASSVVGTTQETQYF	TGTGCCAGCAGCGTAGTAGGGACAACCCAAGAGACCCAGTACTTC
TRBJ1-2	-	TRBD1	TRBV6-5	CASNRGQNYGYTF	TGTGCCAGCAACAGGGGGCAGAACTATGGCTACACCTTC
TRBJ2-7	-	TRBD1	TRBV28	CASRQGGSRSEQYF	TGTGCCAGCAGACAGGGGGGAAGTAGGAGCGAGCAGTACTTC
TRBJ1-1	few	-	TRBV5-1	CASSHGTLNTEAFF	TGCGCCAGCAGCCACGGGACACTTAACACTGAAGCTTTCTTT
TRBJ1-2	-	-	TRBV12-3/TRBV12-4	CASSFLRGYTF	TGTGCCAGCAGTTTTTTGCGCGGCTACACCTTC
TRBJ2-7	-	-	TRBV6-4	CASAGTPFSLSPLNYEQYF	TGTGCCAGCGCCGGGACTCCTTTTTCGCTTAGCCCCTTAAACTACGAGCAGTACTTC
TRBJ1-6	-	-	TRBV3-1/TRBV3-2	CASSQVTPPGSPLHF	TGTGCCAGCAGCCAAGTTACGCCCCCAGGGTCACCCCTCCACTTT
TRBJ1-2	-	-	TRBV2	CASSGGGVGYTF	TGTGCCAGCAGTGGAGGGGGGGTTGGCTACACCTTC
TRBJ1-2	-	-	TRBV6-5	CASSSAGPPNGYTF	TGTGCCAGCAGTTCGGCAGGGCCGCCGAATGGCTACACCTTC
TRBJ2-5	-	TRBD1	TRBV28	CASSIKQGHQETQYF	TGTGCCAGCAGTATAAAACAGGGGCACCAAGAGACCCAGTACTTC
TRBJ2-5	-	TRBD2	TRBV6-6	CASSTRGGLETQYF	TGTGCCAGCAGTACCCGGGGGGGTCTGGAGACCCAGTACTTC
TRBJ2-3	-	-	TRBV6-5	CASSYAPTRGDTQYF	TGTGCCAGCAGTTACGCTCCGACTAGGGGCGATACGCAGTATTTT
TRBJ1-5	-	-	TRBV2	CASSARVQPQHF	TGTGCCAGCAGTGCGCGGGTGCAGCCCCAGCATTTT
TRBJ2-7	-	TRBD1	TRBV30	CAWSLGQGPYEQYF	TGTGCCTGGAGTCTTGGACAGGGACCCTACGAGCAGTACTTC
TRBJ2-4	-	TRBD1	TRBV19	CASTPTGESIQYF	TGTGCCAGTACTCCGACAGGGGAGAGCATTCAGTACTTC
TRBJ2-7	once	TRBD1	TRBV9	CASSAGDSSYEQYF	TGTGCCAGCAGCGCCGGGGACAGTTCCTACGAGCAGTACTTC
TRBJ2-7	-	-	TRBV6-6	CASSYSTLSYEQYF	TGTGCCAGCAGTTACTCGACTCTATCCTACGAGCAGTACTTC
TRBJ2-7	-	-	TRBV5-5	CASSLANGGPYEQYF	TGTGCCAGCAGCTTGGCCAACGGGGGTCCCTACGAGCAGTACTTC
TRBJ1-4	-	-	TRBV27	CASSRRTATNEKLFF	TGTGCCAGCAGTAGGCGGACAGCAACTAATGAAAAACTGTTTTTT
TRBJ2-2	-	-	TRBV7-9	CAIPFGELFF	TGTGCCATCCCTTTCGGGGAGCTGTTTTTT
TRBJ1-2	-	TRBD1	TRBV2	CASARGNNYGYTF	TGTGCCAGCGCCAGGGGGAATAACTATGGCTACACCTTC
TRBJ1-2	-	-	TRBV6-1	CASSEAGANYGYTF	TGTGCCAGCAGTGAGGCAGGGGCGAACTATGGCTACACCTTC
TRBJ2-7	once	-	TRBV11-1	CASSLDSPEQYF	TGTGCCAGCAGCTTAGACAGTCCCGAGCAGTACTTC
TRBJ2-2	few	-	TRBV11-2	CASSLQGPGNTGELFF	TGTGCCAGCAGCTTACAGGGTCCCGGGAACACCGGGGAGCTGTTTTTT
TRBJ1-6	-	-	TRBV19	CASSIVALGDPLHF	TGTGCCAGTAGTATCGTAGCTTTAGGAGATCCTCTCCACTTT
TRBJ2-3	-	-	TRBV19	CASSRGGTDTQYF	TGTGCCAGTTCGCGGGGAGGCACAGATACGCAGTATTTT
TRBJ2-1	-	TRBD2	TRBV11-2	CASSLGTSGNNEQFF	TGTGCCAGCAGCTTAGGGACTAGCGGAAACAATGAGCAGTTCTTC
TRBJ1-4	-	TRBD1	TRBV5-1	CASSGGTGGFEGLFF	TGCGCCAGCAGCGGGGGGACAGGTGGCTTTGAGGGACTGTTTTTT